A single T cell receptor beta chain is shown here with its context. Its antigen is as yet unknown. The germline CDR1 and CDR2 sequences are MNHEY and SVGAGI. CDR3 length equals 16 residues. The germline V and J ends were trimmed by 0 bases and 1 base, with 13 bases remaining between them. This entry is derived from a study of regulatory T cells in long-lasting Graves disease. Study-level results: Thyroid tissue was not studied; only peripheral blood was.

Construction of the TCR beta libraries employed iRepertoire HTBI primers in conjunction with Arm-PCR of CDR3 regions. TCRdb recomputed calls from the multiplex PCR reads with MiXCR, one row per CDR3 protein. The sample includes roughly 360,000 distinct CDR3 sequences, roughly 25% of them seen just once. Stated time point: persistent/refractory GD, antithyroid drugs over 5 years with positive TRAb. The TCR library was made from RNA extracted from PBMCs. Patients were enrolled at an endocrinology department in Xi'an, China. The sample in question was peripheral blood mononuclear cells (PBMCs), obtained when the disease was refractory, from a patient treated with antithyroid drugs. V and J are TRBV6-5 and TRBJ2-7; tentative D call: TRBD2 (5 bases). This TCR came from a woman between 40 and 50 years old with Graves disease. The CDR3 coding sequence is TGTGCCAGCAGTTACTCATCCGGGGTGGAGTCCTACGAGCAGTACTTC. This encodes CASSYSSGVESYEQYF.